What follows is one T cell receptor (beta chain) and its context. Its antigen is as yet unknown. The data derive from a study of blood T cells in healthy people across ages. Study details: Capture by template switching was about one barcoded beta molecule per two T cells. Study-wide results and caveats: The percentage of naive T cells correlated strongly with TCR beta diversity. Those diversity estimates obtained from one million T cells were thought to be underestimates.

The authors ran a second PCR of about 7 to 11 cycles using a sample-barcoded 5' primer and a J-beta primer mix. TCRdb re-called the 5' RACE reads with MiXCR, one entry per CDR3 protein. The data show about 650,000 distinct CDR3 sequences, roughly 32% seen once. The CDR3 sequence is 16 residues long. With V trimmed by 4 bases and J by 1 base, 4 bases remained unmatched. Germline V gene sequence: CDR1 SEHNR, CDR2 FQNEAQ (reference sequence). The chain links TRBV7-9 to TRBJ2-3, with 11 bases matching TRBD1. This TCR was recovered from a woman older than 75 in good health. Input material: blood. For the CDR3, the DNA is TGTGCCAGCAGCTCCGGGGGACAGGGGGGCACAGATACGCAGTATTTT. This translates into CASSSGGQGGTDTQYF.